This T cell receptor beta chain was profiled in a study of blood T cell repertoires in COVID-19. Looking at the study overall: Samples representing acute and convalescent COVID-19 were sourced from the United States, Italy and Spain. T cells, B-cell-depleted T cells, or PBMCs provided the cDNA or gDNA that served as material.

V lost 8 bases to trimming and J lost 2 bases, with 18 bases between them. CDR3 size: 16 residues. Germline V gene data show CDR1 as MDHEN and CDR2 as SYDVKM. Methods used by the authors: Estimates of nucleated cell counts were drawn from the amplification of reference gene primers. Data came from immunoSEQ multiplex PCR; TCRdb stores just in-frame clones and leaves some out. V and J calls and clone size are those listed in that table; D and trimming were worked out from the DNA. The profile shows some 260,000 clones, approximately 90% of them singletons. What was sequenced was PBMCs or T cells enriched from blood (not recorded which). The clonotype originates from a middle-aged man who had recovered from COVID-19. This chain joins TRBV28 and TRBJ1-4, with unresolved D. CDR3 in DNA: TGTGCCAGCTTCGGCAACACCCTAGCGACTAATGAAAAACTGTTTTTT. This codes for CASFGNTLATNEKLFF.